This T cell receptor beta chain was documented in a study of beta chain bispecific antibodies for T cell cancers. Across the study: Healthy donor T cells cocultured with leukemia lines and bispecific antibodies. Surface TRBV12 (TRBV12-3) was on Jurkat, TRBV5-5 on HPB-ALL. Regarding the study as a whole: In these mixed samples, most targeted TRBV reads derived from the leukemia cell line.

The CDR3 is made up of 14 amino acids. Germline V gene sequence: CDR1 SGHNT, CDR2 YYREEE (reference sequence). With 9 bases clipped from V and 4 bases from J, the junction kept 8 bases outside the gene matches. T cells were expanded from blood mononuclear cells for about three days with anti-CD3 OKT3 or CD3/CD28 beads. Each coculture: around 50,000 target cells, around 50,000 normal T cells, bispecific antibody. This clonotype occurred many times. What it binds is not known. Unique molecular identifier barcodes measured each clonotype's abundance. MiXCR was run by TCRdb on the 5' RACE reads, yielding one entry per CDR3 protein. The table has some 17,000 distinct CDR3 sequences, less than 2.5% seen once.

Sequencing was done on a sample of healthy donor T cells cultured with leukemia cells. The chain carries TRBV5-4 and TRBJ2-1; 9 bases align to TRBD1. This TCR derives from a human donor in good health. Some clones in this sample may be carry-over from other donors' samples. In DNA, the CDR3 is TGTGCCACCAGGAGGACAGGGGTGTACAATGAGCAGTTCTTC. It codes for CATRRTGVYNEQFF.